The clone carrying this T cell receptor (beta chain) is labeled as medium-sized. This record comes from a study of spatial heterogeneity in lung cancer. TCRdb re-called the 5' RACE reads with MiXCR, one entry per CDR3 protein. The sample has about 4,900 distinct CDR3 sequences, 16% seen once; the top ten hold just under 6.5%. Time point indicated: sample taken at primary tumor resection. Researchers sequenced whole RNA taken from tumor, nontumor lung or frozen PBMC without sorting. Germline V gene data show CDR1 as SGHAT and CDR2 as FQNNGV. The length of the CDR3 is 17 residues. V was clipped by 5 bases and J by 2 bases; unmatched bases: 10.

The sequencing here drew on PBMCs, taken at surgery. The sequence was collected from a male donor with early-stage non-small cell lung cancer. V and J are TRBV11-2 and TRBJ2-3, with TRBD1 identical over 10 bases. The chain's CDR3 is CASSRTGTGDSTDTQYF. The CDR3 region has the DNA TGTGCCAGCAGCCGAACCGGGACAGGGGATTCCACAGATACGCAGTATTTT.